A selection of T cell receptor beta chains follows, all from one sample in a study of vaccination and CD4 T cells after COVID-19. No antigen is known for these receptors. MiXCR was run by TCRdb on the PCR reads, yielding one entry per CDR3 protein. The profile shows 10,000 to 15,000 distinct CDR3 sequences, 40% to 50% of them singletons. The source was CD4+ T cells from blood, cultured in vitro, collected before SARS-CoV-2 vaccination. The origin of the receptors is a human donor who had recovered from COVID-19. Each CDR3 is given with its conserved first and last residue. Size is omitted from some rows. Given values are once, few, many or a class for expanded clones.

clone_size	j_call	v_call	cdr3_aa
.	TRBJ1-1	TRBV20-1	CSARDLRRGNTEAFF
.	TRBJ2-2	TRBV6-1	CASSTVTGELFF
once	TRBJ2-5	TRBV5-6	CASSVPGTGGETQYF
few	TRBJ1-2	TRBV10-3	CAISDRTGYGYTF
.	TRBJ2-2	TRBV20-1	CSAPGLAGGSTGELFF
few	TRBJ2-5	TRBV20-1	CSARPQAETQYF
few	TRBJ2-5	TRBV11-3	CASSLLGRGAETQYF
.	TRBJ1-1	TRBV6-2/TRBV6-3	CASSYPSGGQREAFF
.	TRBJ2-7	TRBV5-4	CASSSNRVPYEQYF
few	TRBJ2-1	TRBV20-1	CSARDPGGGVGNEQFF
.	TRBJ2-3	TRBV6-2/TRBV6-3	CASSPDRSPDTQYF
.	TRBJ1-6	TRBV20-1	CSANQEALNNSPLHF
few	TRBJ1-1	TRBV7-9	CASSPKYRVNTEAFF
.	TRBJ2-3	TRBV20-1	CSASLATDTQYF
.	TRBJ1-6	TRBV7-9	CASSSGQGPSSPLHF
.	TRBJ2-7	TRBV11-3	CASSLEAGSYEQYF
.	TRBJ2-7	TRBV7-9	CASSLGLAGGSYEQYF
.	TRBJ2-2	TRBV6-5	CASSYSMRFSTGELFF
.	TRBJ1-5	TRBV6-4	CASSQTENQPQHF
few	TRBJ2-7	TRBV6-5	CASSYPSSGRAEQYF
.	TRBJ2-1	TRBV5-6	CASSSGPYNEQFF
once	TRBJ1-6	TRBV9	CASSGSGRQTSPLHF
.	TRBJ1-2	TRBV28	CASSSLPQGGYAF
.	TRBJ2-3	TRBV11-2	CASSLDPVLAGLTDTQYF
few	TRBJ2-5	TRBV20-1	CSAGFGAQETQYF
few	TRBJ2-3	TRBV7-9	CASSRGGGMGDTQYF
few	TRBJ1-5	TRBV6-2/TRBV6-3	CASSPLDSPGQPQHF
.	TRBJ2-7	TRBV2	CAGGWDHEQYF
.	TRBJ2-1	TRBV27	CASRTRVHEQFF
few	TRBJ1-2	TRBV7-2	CASSLVEGDGYTF
once	TRBJ1-1	TRBV7-8	CASSHSGRDRDTEAFF
.	TRBJ1-2	TRBV6-1	CASQQGGYTF
.	TRBJ2-7	TRBV7-2	CASSLLPETYEQYF
.	TRBJ2-7	TRBV6-1	CASSRDRRSYEQYF
.	TRBJ2-5	TRBV7-3	CASSLGAGPDQETQYF
.	TRBJ2-1	TRBV6-2/TRBV6-3	CASTRSAADNEQFF
.	TRBJ1-2	TRBV11-3	CASSPNRVHGYTF
.	TRBJ2-7	TRBV7-2	CASSPNLRPNTVALQYF
few	TRBJ1-6	TRBV28	CASDRGEYNSPLHF
.	TRBJ1-5	TRBV6-2/TRBV6-3	CASSYGSHYSNQPQHF
.	TRBJ1-1	TRBV6-1	CASRHGSLSPNTEAFF
once	TRBJ2-7	TRBV5-4	CASSLAGGDEQYF
few	TRBJ2-1	TRBV19	CASSDPSAGAWNEQFF
few	TRBJ2-7	TRBV6-2/TRBV6-3	CASSTTPGRLSYEQYF
.	TRBJ1-1	TRBV20-1	CSASQTGGYTEAFF
.	TRBJ2-7	TRBV20-1	CSAREGADTYEQYF
.	TRBJ2-3	TRBV19	CATSPYTDRQYF
.	TRBJ1-2	TRBV27	CASSFRTHPGQGNYGYTF
.	TRBJ2-7	TRBV20-1	CSARWSGDGSSYEQYF
.	TRBJ2-7	TRBV5-4	CASSRDGGYYEQYF
.	TRBJ2-7	TRBV19	CASGSGLVSEQYF
few	TRBJ1-1	TRBV20-1	CSATLPGQGDTEAFF
.	TRBJ2-5	TRBV7-2	CASSSGREYNQETQYF
few	TRBJ1-5	TRBV27	CASSRTQNSNQPQHF
.	TRBJ1-3	TRBV28	CASSYSSGRSGNTIYF